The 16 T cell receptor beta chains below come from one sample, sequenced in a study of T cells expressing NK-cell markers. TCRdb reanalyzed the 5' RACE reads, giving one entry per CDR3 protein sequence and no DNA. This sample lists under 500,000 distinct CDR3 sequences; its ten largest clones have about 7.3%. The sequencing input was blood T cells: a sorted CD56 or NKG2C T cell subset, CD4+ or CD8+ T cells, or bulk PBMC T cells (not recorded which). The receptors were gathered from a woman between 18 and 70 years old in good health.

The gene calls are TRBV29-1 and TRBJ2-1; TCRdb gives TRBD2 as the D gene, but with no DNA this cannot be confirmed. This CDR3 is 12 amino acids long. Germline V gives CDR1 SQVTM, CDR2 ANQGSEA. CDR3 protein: CSVESGRNEQFF.

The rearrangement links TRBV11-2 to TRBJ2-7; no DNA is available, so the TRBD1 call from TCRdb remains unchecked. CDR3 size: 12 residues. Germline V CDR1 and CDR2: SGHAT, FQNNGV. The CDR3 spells CASSFLDTAQYF.

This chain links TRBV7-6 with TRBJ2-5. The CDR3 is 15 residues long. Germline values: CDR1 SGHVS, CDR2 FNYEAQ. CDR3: CASSLTVNTEETQYF.

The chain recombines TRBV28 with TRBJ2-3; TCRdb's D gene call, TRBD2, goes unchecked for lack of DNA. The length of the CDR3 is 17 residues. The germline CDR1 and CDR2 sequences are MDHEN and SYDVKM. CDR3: CASSSIPTSGSTDTQYF.

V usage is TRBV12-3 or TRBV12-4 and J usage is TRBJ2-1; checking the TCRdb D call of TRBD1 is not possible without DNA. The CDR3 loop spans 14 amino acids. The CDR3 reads CASSLEQAYNEQFF.

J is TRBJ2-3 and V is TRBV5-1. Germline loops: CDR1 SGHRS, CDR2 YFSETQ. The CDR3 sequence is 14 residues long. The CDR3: CASSLGTTPDTQYF. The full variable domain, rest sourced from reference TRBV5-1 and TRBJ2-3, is KAGVTQTPRYLIKTRGQQVTLSCSPISGHRSVSWYQQTPGQGLQFLFEYFSETQRNKGNFPGRFSGRQFSNSRSEMNVSTLELGDSALYLCASSLGTTPDTQYFGPGTRLTVL.

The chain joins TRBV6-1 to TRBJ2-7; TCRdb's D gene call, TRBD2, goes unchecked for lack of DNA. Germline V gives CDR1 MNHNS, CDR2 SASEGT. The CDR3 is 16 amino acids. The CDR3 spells CASTDWGAGRSYEQYF.

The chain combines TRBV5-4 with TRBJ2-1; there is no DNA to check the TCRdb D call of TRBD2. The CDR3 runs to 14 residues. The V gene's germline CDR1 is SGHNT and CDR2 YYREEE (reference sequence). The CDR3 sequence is CASSLVIAGGQQFF.

The chain's CDR3 is CEMPGSSYNEQFF. The chain combines TRBV7-3 with TRBJ2-1. The CDR3 covers 13 residues. CDR1 is SGHTA and CDR2 is FQGTGA in the germline V gene.

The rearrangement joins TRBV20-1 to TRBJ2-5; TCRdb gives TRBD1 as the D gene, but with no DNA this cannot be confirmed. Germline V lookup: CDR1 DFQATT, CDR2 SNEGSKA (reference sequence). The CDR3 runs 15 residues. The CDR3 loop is CSGQNSGERAETQYF.

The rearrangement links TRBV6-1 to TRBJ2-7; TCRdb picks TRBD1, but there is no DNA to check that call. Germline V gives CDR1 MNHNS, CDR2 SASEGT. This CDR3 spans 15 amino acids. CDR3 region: CASSEAQGQLYEQYF.

The CDR3 here is CASTLYEPEAFF. The gene calls are TRBV30 and TRBJ1-1. The CDR3 totals 12 residues. The germline V gene has CDR1 GTSNPN and CDR2 SVGIG (reference sequence). Variable domain in full (rest from reference TRBV30 and TRBJ1-1): SQTIHQWPATLVQPVGSPLSLECTVEGTSNPNLYWYRQAAGRGLQLLFYSVGIGQISSEVPQNLSASRPQDRQFILSSKKLLLSDSGFYLCASTLYEPEAFFGQGTRLTVV.

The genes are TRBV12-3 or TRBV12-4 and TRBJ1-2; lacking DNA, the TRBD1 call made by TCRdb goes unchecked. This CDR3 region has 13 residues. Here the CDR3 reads CASSTGTDYGYTF.

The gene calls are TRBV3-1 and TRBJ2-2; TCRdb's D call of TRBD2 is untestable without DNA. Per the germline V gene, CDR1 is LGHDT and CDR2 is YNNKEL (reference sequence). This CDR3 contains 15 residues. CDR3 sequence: CASSQVESGAGELFF.

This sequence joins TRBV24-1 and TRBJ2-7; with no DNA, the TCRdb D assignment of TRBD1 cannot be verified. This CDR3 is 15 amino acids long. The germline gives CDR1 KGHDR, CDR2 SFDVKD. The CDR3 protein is CATSDPGQGKGEQYF.

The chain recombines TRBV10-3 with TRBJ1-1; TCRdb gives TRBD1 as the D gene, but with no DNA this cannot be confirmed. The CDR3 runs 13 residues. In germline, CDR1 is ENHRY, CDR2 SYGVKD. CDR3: CAISEPGATEAFF.